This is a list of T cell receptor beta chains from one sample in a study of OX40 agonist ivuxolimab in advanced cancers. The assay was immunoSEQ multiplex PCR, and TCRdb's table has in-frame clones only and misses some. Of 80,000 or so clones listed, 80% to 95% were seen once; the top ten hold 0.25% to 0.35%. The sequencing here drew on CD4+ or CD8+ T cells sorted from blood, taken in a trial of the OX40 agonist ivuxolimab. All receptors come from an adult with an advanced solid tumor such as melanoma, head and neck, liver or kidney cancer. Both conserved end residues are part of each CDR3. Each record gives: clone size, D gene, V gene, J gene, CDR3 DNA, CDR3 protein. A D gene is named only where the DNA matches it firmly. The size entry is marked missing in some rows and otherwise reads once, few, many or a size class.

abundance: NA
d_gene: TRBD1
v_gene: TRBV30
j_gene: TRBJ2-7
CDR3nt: TGTGCCTGGAGTGACGGGACAGGGAACTACGAGCAGTACTTC
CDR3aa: CAWSDGTGNYEQYF

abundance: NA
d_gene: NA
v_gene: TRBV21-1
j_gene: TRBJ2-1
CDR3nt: TGTGCCAGCAGCAAAGCGACATGTAGGGGCCTAAACAATGAGCAGTTCTTC
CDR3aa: CASSKATCRGLNNEQFF

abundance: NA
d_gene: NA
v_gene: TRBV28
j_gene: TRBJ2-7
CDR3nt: TGTGCCAGCAGTCCCCCGGAGGGTGAGGGGGAGTACGAGCAGTACTTC
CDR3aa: CASSPPEGEGEYEQYF

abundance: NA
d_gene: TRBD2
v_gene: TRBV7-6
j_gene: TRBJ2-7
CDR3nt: TGTGCCAGCAGCTCGGAGTGGGCGGGGGGAATATACGAGCAGTACTTC
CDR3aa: CASSSEWAGGIYEQYF

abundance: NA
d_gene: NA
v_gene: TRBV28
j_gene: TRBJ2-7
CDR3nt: TGTGCCAGCCAAGATACCCGATACGAGCAGTACTTC
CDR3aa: CASQDTRYEQYF

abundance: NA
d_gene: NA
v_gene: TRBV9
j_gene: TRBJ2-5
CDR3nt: TGTGCCAGCAGCTCTCGGGGCTGCAGGGAGTACCAAGAGACCCAGTACTTC
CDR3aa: CASSSRGCREYQETQYF

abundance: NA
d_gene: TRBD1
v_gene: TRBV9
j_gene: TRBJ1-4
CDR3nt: TGTGCCAGCGGACAGGGGACCGAAAAACTGTTTTTT
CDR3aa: CASGQGTEKLFF

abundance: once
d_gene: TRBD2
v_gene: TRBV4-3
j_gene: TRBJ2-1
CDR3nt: TGCGCCAGCAGCCGATTTACGGGGGGGGTTTGGGATGAGCAGTTCTTC
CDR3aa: CASSRFTGGVWDEQFF

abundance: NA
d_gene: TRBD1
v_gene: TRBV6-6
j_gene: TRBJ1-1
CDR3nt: TGTGCCAGCGGCCGACAGGGATACACTGAAGCTTTCTTT
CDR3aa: CASGRQGYTEAFF

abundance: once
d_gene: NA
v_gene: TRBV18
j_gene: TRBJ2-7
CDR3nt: TGTGCCAGCTCACCACCTTTGAATCAGGGTAAGGAGCAGTACTTC
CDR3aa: CASSPPLNQGKEQYF

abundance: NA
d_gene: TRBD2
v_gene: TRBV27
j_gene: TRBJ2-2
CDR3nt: TGTGCCAGCAGTGATTCCGGGACTAGCGGAACCGGGGAGCTGTTTTTT
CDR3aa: CASSDSGTSGTGELFF

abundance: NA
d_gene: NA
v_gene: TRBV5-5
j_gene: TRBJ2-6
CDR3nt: TGTGCCAGCAGCTTGGAATTCGCCCACTCTGGGGCCAACGTCCTGACTTTC
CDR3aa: CASSLEFAHSGANVLTF

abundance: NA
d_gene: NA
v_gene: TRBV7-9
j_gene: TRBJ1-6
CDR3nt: TGTGCCAGCTCCGCAGAAGGAGGGTACAATTCACCCCTCCACTTT
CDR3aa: CASSAEGGYNSPLHF

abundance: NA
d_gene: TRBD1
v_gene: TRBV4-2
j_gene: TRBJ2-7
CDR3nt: TGTGCCAGCAGCCACCCCGGGGGACAGGTCTACGAGCAGTACTTC
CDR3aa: CASSHPGGQVYEQYF

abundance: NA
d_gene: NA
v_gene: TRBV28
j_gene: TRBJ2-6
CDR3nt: TGTGCCAGCAGTTTGGGGAACAGGGCCAACGTCCTGACTTTC
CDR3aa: CASSLGNRANVLTF

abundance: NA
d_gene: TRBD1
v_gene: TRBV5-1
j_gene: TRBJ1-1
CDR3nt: TGCGCCAGCCGTGACAGGGGGAACACTGAAGCTTTCTTT
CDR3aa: CASRDRGNTEAFF

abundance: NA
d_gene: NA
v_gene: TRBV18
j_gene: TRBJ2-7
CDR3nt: TGTGCCAGCTCACCACCGGGGGCCGAGGCCCTCTCCTACGAGCAGTACTTC
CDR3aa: CASSPPGAEALSYEQYF

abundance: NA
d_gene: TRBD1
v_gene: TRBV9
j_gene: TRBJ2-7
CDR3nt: TGTGCCAGCAGCGTAGCCTCGGGTTCTTTTGGGACAGAGGCTCCCTACGAGCAGTACTTC
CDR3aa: CASSVASGSFGTEAPYEQYF

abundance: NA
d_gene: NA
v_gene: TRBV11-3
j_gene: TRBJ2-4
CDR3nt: TGTGCCAGCAGCTTAGCCGGGAGTACCAAAAACATTCAGTACTTC
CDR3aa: CASSLAGSTKNIQYF

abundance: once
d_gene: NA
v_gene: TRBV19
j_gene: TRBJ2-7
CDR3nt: TGTGCCAGTAGTAACGCAGGCTCCTACGAGCAGTACTTC
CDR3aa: CASSNAGSYEQYF

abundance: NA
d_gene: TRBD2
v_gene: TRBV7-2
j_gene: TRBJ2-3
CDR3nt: TGTGCCAGCAGCTTGGCGCTAGCGGCCTCCACAGATACGCAGTATTTT
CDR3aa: CASSLALAASTDTQYF

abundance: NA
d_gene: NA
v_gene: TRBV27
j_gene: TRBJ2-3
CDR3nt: TGTGCCAGCAGTTTAATCTTCCACACAGATACGCAGTATTTT
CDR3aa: CASSLIFHTDTQYF

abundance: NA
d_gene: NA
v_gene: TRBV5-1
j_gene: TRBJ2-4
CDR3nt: TGCGCCAGCAGCCCGGAACTAGCCAAAAACATTCAGTACTTC
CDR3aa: CASSPELAKNIQYF

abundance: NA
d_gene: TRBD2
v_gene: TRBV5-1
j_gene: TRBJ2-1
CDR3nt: TGCGCCAGCAGCGTAATAGCGGGGTCCTACAATGAGCAGTTCTTC
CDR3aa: CASSVIAGSYNEQFF

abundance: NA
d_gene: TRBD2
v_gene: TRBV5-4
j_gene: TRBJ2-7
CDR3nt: TGTGCCAGCAGCCAGCGGGACGTTATCTCCTACGAGCAGTACTTC
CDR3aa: CASSQRDVISYEQYF

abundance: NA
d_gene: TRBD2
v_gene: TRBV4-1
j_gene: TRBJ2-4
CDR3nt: TGCGCCAGCAGCCAAGGACTAGCGGGGGGTCAAGCCAAAAACATTCAGTACTTC
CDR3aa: CASSQGLAGGQAKNIQYF

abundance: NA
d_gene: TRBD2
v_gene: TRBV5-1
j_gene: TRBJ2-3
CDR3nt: TGCGCCAGCAGCCCGGGATTAGCGGGAGGATGGGTCTATACGCAGTATTTT
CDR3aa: CASSPGLAGGWVYTQYF

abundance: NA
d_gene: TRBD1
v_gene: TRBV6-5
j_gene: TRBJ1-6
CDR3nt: TGTGCCAGCAGTTACGACAGGGCCAATTCACCCCTCCACTTT
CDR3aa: CASSYDRANSPLHF

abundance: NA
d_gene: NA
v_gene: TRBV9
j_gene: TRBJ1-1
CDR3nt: TGTGCCAGCGAGGACGGGAGTGGGACTGAAGCTTTCTTT
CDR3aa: CASEDGSGTEAFF

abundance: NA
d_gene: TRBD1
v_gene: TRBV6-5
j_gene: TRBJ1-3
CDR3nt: TGTGCCAGCAGTCGACAGGGGGCAAACACCATATATTTT
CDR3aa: CASSRQGANTIYF

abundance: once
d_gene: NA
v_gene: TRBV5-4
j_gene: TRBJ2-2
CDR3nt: TGTGCCAGCAGCCGGACCACAGGGAACACCGGGGAGCTGTTTTTT
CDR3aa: CASSRTTGNTGELFF

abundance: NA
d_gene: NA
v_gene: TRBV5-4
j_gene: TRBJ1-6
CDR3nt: TGTGCCAGCAGCTTGGATGGGAGCTCCTATAATTCACCCCTCCACTTT
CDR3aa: CASSLDGSSYNSPLHF

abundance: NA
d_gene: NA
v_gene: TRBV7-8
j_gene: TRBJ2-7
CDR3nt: TGTGCCAGCAGATGGGAGAACGGGGGCAACGAGCAGTACTTC
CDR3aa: CASRWENGGNEQYF

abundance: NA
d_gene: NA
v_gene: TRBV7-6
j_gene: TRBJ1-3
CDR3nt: TGTGCCAGCAGCATTACACCCAGAGGAAACACCATATATTTT
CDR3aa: CASSITPRGNTIYF

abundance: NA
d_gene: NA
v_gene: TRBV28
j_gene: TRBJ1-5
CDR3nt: TGTGCCAGCAGTCCGTTGATTTATCAGCCCCAGCATTTT
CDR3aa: CASSPLIYQPQHF

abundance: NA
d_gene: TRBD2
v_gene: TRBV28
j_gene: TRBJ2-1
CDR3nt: TGTGCCAGCAGTTTAGTGGGGCGGGAGGGCCCCTACAATGAGCAGTTCTTC
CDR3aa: CASSLVGREGPYNEQFF

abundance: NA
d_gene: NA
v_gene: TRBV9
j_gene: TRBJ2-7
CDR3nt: TGTGCCAGCAGCGTAGACGGGAGTCACGACGAGCAGTACTTC
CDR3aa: CASSVDGSHDEQYF

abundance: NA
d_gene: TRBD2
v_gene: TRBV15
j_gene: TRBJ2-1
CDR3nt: TGTGCCACCAGCAGAGGTGGACTAGCGGGAGAAATGCAGTTCTTC
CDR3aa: CATSRGGLAGEMQFF

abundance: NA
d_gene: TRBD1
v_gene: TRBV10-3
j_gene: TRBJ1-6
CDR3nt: TGTGCCATCAGCGAAGACAGGGCCAATTCACCCCTCCACTTT
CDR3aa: CAISEDRANSPLHF

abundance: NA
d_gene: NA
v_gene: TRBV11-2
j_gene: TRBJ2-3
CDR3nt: TGTGCCAGCAGCTTCATGCAGGGCCAGTACACAGATACGCAGTATTTT
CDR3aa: CASSFMQGQYTDTQYF

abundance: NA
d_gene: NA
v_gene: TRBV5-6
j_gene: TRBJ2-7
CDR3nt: TGTGCCAGCAGCTTGTCGAAATACGGGAGTCTTTATAACGAGCAGTACTTC
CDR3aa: CASSLSKYGSLYNEQYF